The source of this T cell receptor (beta chain) is a study of T-cell memory formation after mild COVID-19. Study-wide findings and caveats: There was a balanced CD4/CD8 profile in clones contracting day 15 to 85, and later expanders leaned CD4+.

5'RACE primed from the constant segment yielded TCR alpha and TCR beta cDNA libraries bearing sample barcodes and UMIs. TCRdb processed the 5' RACE reads anew with MiXCR; each CDR3 protein has one entry. This table has roughly 340,000 distinct CDR3 sequences, roughly 19% appearing once. The CDR3 runs 12 residues. Trimming shortened V by 2 bases and J by 7 bases, and 8 bases separated the two germline ends. This clonotype was counted ten times or more. Antigen: not known. V and J are TRBV12-3 or TRBV12-4 and TRBJ2-5; the D is unclear. This receptor was obtained from a man aged 18 to 30 who had mild COVID-19 (a few samples of this study predate the infection). Cell type and time point are not known. The sample taken for sequencing was PBMCs or a T cell subset sorted from them (not recorded which). DNA of the CDR3: TGTGCCAGCAGTTTATCCCATGGGACCCAGTACTTC. Translated: CASSLSHGTQYF.